The clone carrying this T cell receptor (beta chain) was observed at least ten times. The antigen remains unidentified. These data are taken from a study of human T cells and chemical hapten exposure. Germline V gene sequence: CDR1 MNHEY, CDR2 SMNVEV (reference sequence). CDR3 length: 20 residues. V was pared by 3 bases and J by 0 bases, with 15 bases of the junction left unmatched. Study-wide results and caveats: With regard to DPC sensitization, TCRs above 1 in 1000 frequency did not change.

Under the authors' procedure: TCRs per sample had a median of approximately 88,000 and ranged from roughly 23,224 to 700,000. TCRdb redid the calling of the RACE reads with MiXCR, one entry per CDR3 protein. The V and J calls, along with clone size, are taken from TCRdb and not from the paper's own processing. The data contain over 100,000 distinct CDR3 sequences, roughly a tenth of them seen just once; the ten biggest clones take up around 3.1%. Indicated time point: patch test 2, 6 weeks after DPC sensitization. The treatment denotes: therapeutic diphenylcyclopropenone sensitization with weekly scalp DPC.

The material was whole blood, obtained in connection with sensitization to the hapten diphenylcyclopropenone (DPC). The V call is TRBV27, the J call TRBJ1-5; 9 bases line up with TRBD1. The clonotype comes from a woman aged 40 to 49 with alopecia areata. Some clones in this sample may be carry-over from other donors' samples. The CDR3: CASSLKMDRGRVYSNQPQHF. DNA of the CDR3: TGTGCCAGCAGTTTGAAAATGGACAGGGGACGAGTTTATAGCAATCAGCCCCAGCATTTT.